This T cell receptor beta chain was captured by sequencing in a study of human T cells and chemical hapten exposure. Across the study: Scalp application of diphenylcyclopropenone was performed weekly in patients across the entire roughly 24-week study. Study results and caveats: The formation of large CDR3 similarity clusters by expanded TCRs significantly exceeded that of controls. Those TCRs sitting above 1 in 1000 frequency stayed the same with DPC sensitization.

Time point indicated: patch test 1, 2 weeks after DPC sensitization. Stated treatment: therapeutic diphenylcyclopropenone sensitization with weekly scalp DPC. Blood collection happened ahead of applying each patch test. Germline lookup yields CDR1 SGHDN and CDR2 FVKESK. Deletions cut 4 bases from V and 5 bases from J, with 16 bases between. The CDR3 runs 15 residues. This clonotype came up many times. Its antigen is unidentified. TCRdb independently ran MiXCR on the RACE reads; one entry per CDR3 protein. The data show 300,000 to 450,000 distinct CDR3 sequences, approximately 5.1% seen once. The receptor comes from a woman aged 45-65 years with alopecia areata. Some clones in this sample may be carry-over from other donors' samples. J is TRBJ2-3 and V is TRBV14, with a possible D match to TRBD2 (5 bases). This specimen was whole blood, taken in connection with sensitization to the hapten diphenylcyclopropenone (DPC). Written as DNA, the CDR3 is TGTGCCAGCAGCCCCCCCGCGGACTGGAGAGATACGCAGTATTTT. This translates into CASSPPADWRDTQYF.